This record covers a single T cell receptor beta chain. Study processing details: Estimation of nucleated cell counts was performed using reference gene primer amplification. Sequencing used immunoSEQ multiplex PCR; TCRdb keeps in-frame clones, though not all of them. The V and J calls and the clone size are those of that table, but D and trimming were determined from the DNA. In the table there are some 120,000 clones, around 87% of which are singletons. This CDR3 comprises 16 residues. Unmatched junction bases numbered 4, after V lost 2 bases and J lost 1 base. The germline V gene has CDR1 SGHRS and CDR2 YFSETQ. The sample originates from a study of blood T cell repertoires in COVID-19. Study as a whole: Whether acute or convalescent, the COVID-19 samples came from the United States, Italy and Spain. Nucleic acid was either cDNA or gDNA, and it came from T cells, B-cell-depleted T cells, or PBMCs.

The sample taken for sequencing was peripheral blood. V and J are TRBV5-1 and TRBJ2-5; 11 bases map to TRBD2. The source is a woman aged 55 to 70 with acute or convalescent COVID-19. For the CDR3, the DNA is TGCGCCAGCAGCTTAGGGCTAGCGGGGGGCCAAGAGACCCAGTACTTC. Protein product: CASSLGLAGGQETQYF. The full variable domain, with the rest looked up from reference TRBV5-1 and TRBJ2-5, is KAGVTQTPRYLIKTRGQQVTLSCSPISGHRSVSWYQQTPGQGLQFLFEYFSETQRNKGNFPGRFSGRQFSNSRSEMNVSTLELGDSALYLCASSLGLAGGQETQYFGPGTRLLVL.